This section outlines one TCR beta chain sequence together with its context. Original processing methods: Reference gene primer amplification in the assay estimated nucleated cell counts. The protocol was immunoSEQ multiplex PCR, while the TCRdb copy is restricted to in-frame clones and leaves out a portion. D and trimming come from the DNA, and the V and J calls and clone size come from that table. The sample lists some 410,000 clones, more than 75% occurring once. Trimming left V 8 bases short and J 3 bases short, with 7 bases between. Germline V gives CDR1 SEHNR, CDR2 FQNEAQ (reference sequence). The CDR3 has 11 residues. This record comes from a study of blood T cell repertoires in COVID-19.

This rearrangement joins TRBV7-9 to TRBJ1-2; D is unresolved. The sequencing sample was made of PBMCs or T cells enriched from blood (not recorded which). This sequence was found in a woman aged 30 to 39 with acute COVID-19. The CDR3 coding sequence is TGTGCCAGCGCCCAGTACTATGGCTACACCTTC. Encoded protein: CASAQYYGYTF.